This TCR beta chain originates from a study of T-cell reconstitution after alpha-beta-depleted transplantation in children. Study results and limitations: T-cell numbers and diversity one year post-transplant derived largely from freshly generated T cells. Alpha-beta T cells present about two months after transplant were reported to originate from several hundred expanded graft clones. Diversity of TCRbeta at day 60 was high in some patients, arising from surviving recipient T cells and thymic progenitors.

During its preparation, the TCRbeta library received unique molecular identifiers. TCRdb called the PCR reads again in MiXCR, with one record for every CDR3 protein. This sample has 500,000 to 750,000 distinct CDR3 sequences, with over 10% found just once. Trimming at V came to 6 bases and at J to 1 base, leaving 7 bases not matched to a gene. Germline loops: CDR1 SGHTA, CDR2 FQGTGA. The CDR3 runs 15 residues. This clonotype was seen a few times. As yet, its antigen is unknown. The sequenced sample was PBMCs, mostly from graft donor cells, obtained 360 days after TCRalphabeta/CD19-depleted stem cell transplant. The chain links TRBV7-3 to TRBJ2-3, with TRBD2 matching over 7 bases. The source of this sequence is a male patient between 5 and 17 years old who had a stem cell transplant for acute myeloid leukemia, so the T cells may come from the graft donor. The DNA for the CDR3 is TGTGCCAGCAGTCGAGTAACTAGCGGCACAGATACGCAGTATTTT. Residues: CASSRVTSGTDTQYF. Full variable domain (missing parts from reference TRBV7-3 and TRBJ2-3): GAGVSQTPSNKVTEKGKYVELRCDPISGHTALYWYRQSLGQGPEFLIYFQGTGAADDSGLPNDRFFAVRPEGSVSTLKIQRTERGDSAVYLCASSRVTSGTDTQYFGPGTRLTVL.